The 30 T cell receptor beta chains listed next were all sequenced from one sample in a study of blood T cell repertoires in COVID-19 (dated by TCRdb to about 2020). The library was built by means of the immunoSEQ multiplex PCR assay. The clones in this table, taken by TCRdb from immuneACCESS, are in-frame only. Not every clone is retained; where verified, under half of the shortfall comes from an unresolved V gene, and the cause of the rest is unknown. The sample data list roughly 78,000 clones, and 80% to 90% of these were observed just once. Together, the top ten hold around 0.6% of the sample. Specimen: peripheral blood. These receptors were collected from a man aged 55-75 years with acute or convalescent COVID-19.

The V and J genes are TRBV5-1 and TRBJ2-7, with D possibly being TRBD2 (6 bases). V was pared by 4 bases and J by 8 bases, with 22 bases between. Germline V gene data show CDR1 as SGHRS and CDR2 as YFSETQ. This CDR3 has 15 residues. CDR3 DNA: TGCGCCAGCAGCGAAAACCGGGAGCCCCAATTGAAGCAGTACTTC. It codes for CASSENREPQLKQYF.

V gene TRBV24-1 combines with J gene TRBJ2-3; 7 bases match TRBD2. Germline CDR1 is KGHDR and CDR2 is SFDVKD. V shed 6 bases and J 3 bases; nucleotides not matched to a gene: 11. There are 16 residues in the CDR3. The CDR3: CATSKGRETSTDTQYF. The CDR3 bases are TGTGCCACCAGTAAGGGGCGGGAGACATCGACAGATACGCAGTATTTT.

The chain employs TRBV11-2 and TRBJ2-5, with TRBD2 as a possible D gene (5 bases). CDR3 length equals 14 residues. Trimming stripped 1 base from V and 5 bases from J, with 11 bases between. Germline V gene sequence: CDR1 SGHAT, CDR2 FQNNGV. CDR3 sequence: CASSLGPSLETQYF. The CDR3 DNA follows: TGTGCCAGCAGCTTAGGTCCTAGCTTGGAGACCCAGTACTTC.

CDR3 in DNA: TGTGCCAGCAGTGAAAGCGGGGACACTGAAGCTTTCTTT. It specifies CASSESGDTEAFF. The chain recombines TRBV25-1 with TRBJ1-1; D unclear. CDR1 MGHDK and CDR2 SYGVNS come from the germline V gene. V gave up 2 bases and J gave up 3 bases, with 7 bases separating them. The length of the CDR3 is 13 residues.

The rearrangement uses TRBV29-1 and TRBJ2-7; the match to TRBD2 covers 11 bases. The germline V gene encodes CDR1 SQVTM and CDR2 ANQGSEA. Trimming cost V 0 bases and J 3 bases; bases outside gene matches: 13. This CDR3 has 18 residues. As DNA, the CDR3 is TGCAGCGTTGAAGATACGGCTAGCGGGAGGTTCTCTTTCTACGAGCAGTACTTC. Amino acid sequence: CSVEDTASGRFSFYEQYF.

CDR3 nucleotide sequence: TGTGCCTGGAGTGCGGGAGTCTCCTACGAGCAGTACTTC. Translating gives CAWSAGVSYEQYF. The chain carries TRBV30 and TRBJ2-7; D may be TRBD2 (6 bases). Per the germline V gene, CDR1 is GTSNPN and CDR2 is SVGIG (reference sequence). This CDR3 comprises 13 residues. Trimming took off 1 base at V and 0 bases at J, with 7 bases between the two ends.

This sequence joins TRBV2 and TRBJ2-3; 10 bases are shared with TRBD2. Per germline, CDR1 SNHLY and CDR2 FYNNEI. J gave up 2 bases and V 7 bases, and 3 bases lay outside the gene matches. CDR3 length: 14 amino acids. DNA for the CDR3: TGTGCCAGCACTAGCGGGGGAGTCACAGATACGCAGTATTTT. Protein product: CASTSGGVTDTQYF.

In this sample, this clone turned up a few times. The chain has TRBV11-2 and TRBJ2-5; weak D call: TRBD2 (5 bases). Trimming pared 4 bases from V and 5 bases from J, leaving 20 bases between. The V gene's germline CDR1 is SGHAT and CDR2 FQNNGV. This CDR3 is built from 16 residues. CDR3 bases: TGTGCCAGCAGCTCTCTACTAGGAGTATCTTCGGAGACCCAGTACTTC. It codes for CASSSLLGVSSETQYF.

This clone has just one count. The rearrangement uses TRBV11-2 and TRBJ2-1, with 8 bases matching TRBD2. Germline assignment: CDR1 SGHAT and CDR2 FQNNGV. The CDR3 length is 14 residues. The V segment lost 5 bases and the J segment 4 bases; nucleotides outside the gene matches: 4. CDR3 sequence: CASSGVAGYNEQFF. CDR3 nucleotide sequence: TGTGCCAGCAGCGGAGTAGCGGGGTACAATGAGCAGTTCTTC. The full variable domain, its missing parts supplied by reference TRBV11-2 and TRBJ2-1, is EAGVAQSPRYKIIEKRQSVAFWCNPISGHATLYWYQQILGQGPKLLIQFQNNGVVDDSQLPKDRFSAERLKGVDSTLKIQPAKLEDSAVYLCASSGVAGYNEQFFGPGTRLTVL.

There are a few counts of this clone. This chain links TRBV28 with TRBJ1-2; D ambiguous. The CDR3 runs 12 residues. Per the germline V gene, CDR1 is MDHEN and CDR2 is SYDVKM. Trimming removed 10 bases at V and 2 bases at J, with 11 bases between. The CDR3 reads CATLEANYGYTF. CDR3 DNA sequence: TGTGCCACCCTTGAAGCAAACTATGGCTACACCTTC.

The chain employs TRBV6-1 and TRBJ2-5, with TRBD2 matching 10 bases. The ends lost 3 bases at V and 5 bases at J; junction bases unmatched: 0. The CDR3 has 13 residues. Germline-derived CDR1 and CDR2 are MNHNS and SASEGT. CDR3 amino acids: CASSEGLAETQYF. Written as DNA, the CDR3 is TGTGCCAGCAGTGAGGGACTAGCGGAGACCCAGTACTTC.

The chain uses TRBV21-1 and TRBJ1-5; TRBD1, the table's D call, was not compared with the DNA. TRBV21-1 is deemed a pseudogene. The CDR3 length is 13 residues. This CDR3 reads CASRDRANQPQHF. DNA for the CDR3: TGTGCCAGCAGGGACAGAGCTAATCAGCCCCAGCATTTT.

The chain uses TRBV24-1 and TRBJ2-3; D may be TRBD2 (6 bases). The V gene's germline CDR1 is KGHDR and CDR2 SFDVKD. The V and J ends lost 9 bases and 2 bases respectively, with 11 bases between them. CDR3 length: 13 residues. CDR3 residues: CATGGLTTDTQYF. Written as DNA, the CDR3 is TGTGCCACCGGGGGACTTACCACAGATACGCAGTATTTT.

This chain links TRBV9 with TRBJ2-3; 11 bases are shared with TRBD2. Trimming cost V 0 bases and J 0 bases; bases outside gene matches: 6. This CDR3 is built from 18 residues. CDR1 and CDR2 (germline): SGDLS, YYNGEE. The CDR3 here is CASSVALGLAASTDTQYF. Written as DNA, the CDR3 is TGTGCCAGCAGCGTAGCGCTGGGACTAGCGGCTAGCACAGATACGCAGTATTTT. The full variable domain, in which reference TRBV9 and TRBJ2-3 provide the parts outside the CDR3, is DSGVTQTPKHLITATGQRVTLRCSPRSGDLSVYWYQQSLDQGLQFLIQYYNGEERAKGNILERFSAQQFPDLHSELNLSSLELGDSALYFCASSVALGLAASTDTQYFGPGTRLTVL.

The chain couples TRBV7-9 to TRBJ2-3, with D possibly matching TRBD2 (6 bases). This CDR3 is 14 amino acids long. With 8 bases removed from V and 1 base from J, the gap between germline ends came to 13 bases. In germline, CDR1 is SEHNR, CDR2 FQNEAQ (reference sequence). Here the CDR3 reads CASLSGVGTDTQYF. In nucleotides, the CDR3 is TGTGCCAGCCTGTCGGGGGTCGGCACAGATACGCAGTATTTT.

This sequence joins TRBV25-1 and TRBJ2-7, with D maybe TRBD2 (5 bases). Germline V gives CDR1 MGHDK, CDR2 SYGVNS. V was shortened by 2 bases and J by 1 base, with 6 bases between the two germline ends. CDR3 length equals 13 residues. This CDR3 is CASSERGSYEQYF. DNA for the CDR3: TGTGCCAGCAGTGAACGGGGTTCCTACGAGCAGTACTTC.

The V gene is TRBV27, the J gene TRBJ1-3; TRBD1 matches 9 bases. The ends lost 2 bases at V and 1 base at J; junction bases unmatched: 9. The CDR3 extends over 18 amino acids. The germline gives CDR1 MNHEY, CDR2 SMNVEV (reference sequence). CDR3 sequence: CASSLEGQGKSSGNTIYF. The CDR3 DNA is TGTGCCAGCAGTTTAGAAGGACAGGGGAAAAGTTCTGGAAACACCATATATTTT.

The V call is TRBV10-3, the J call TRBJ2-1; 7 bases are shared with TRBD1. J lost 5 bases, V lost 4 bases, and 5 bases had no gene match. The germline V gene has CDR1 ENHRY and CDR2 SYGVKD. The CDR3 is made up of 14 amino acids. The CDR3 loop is CAISAQDRNNEQFF. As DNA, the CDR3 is TGTGCCATCAGTGCGCAGGACAGGAACAATGAGCAGTTCTTC.

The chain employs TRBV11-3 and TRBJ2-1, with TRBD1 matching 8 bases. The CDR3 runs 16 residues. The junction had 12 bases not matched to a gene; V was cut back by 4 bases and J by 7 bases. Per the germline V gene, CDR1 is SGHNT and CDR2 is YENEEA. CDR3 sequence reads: CASSSDRQGLRNEQFF. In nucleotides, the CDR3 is TGTGCCAGCAGCTCGGATAGACAGGGGTTAAGAAATGAGCAGTTCTTC.

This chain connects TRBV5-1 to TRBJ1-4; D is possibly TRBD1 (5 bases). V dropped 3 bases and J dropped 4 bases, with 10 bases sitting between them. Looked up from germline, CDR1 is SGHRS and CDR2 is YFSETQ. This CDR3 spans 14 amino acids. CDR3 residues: CASSSQGDNEKLFF. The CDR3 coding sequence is TGCGCCAGCAGCTCGCAGGGCGATAATGAAAAACTGTTTTTT.

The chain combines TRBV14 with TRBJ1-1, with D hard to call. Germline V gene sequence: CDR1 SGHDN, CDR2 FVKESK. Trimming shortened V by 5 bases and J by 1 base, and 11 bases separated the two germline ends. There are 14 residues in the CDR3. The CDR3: CASSEVDWNTEAFF. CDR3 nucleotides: TGTGCCAGCAGCGAGGTGGATTGGAACACTGAAGCTTTCTTT.

Written as DNA, the CDR3 is TGTGCCACCAGTGACAGACTAGCGGGGGGGCTGGAGACCCAGTACTTC. It encodes CATSDRLAGGLETQYF. The chain links TRBV24-1 to TRBJ2-5; 14 bases match TRBD2. This CDR3 contains 16 residues. CDR1 KGHDR and CDR2 SFDVKD come from the germline V gene. The V gene end was trimmed by 4 bases and the J gene end by 5 bases; junction bases not matched to a gene: 5.

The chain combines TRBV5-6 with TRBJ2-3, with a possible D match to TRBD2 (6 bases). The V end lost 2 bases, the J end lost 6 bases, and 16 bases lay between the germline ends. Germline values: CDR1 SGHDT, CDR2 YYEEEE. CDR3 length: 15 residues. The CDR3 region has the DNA TGTGCCAGCAGCTTAACGGGACTCCCAGGCGATACGCAGTATTTT. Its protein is CASSLTGLPGDTQYF.

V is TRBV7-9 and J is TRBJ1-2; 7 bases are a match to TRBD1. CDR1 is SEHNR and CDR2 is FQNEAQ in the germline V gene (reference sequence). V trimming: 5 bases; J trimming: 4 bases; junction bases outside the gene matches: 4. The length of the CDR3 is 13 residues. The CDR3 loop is CASSLGTAYGYTF. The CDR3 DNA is TGTGCCAGCAGCCTCGGGACAGCCTATGGCTACACCTTC. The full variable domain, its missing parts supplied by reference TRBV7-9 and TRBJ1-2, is DTGVSQNPRHKITKRGQNVTFRCDPISEHNRLYWYRQTLGQGPEFLTYFQNEAQLEKSRLLSDRFSAERPKGSFSTLEIQRTEQGDSAMYLCASSLGTAYGYTFGSGTRLTVV.

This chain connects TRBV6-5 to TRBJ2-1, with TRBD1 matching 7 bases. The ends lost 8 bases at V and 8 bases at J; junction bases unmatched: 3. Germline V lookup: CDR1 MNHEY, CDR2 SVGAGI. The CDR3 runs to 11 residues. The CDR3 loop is CASRGGYEQFF. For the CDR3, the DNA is TGTGCCAGCCGAGGGGGCTATGAGCAGTTCTTC.

The CDR3: CASSRRGAGANTGELFF. The CDR3 DNA sequence: TGCGCCAGCAGCCGGAGGGGAGCGGGAGCGAACACCGGGGAGCTGTTTTTT. This sequence joins TRBV5-1 and TRBJ2-2, with TRBD2 matching 8 bases. CDR3 length: 17 amino acids. CDR1 and CDR2 (germline): SGHRS, YFSETQ. V lost 4 bases and J lost 0; bases outside the gene matches: 8. Full variable domain (missing parts from reference TRBV5-1 and TRBJ2-2): KAGVTQTPRYLIKTRGQQVTLSCSPISGHRSVSWYQQTPGQGLQFLFEYFSETQRNKGNFPGRFSGRQFSNSRSEMNVSTLELGDSALYLCASSRRGAGANTGELFFGEGSRLTVL.

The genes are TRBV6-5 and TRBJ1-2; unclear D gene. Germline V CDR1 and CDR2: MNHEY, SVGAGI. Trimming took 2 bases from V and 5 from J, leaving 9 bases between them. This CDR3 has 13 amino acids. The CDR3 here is CASSYGGLYGYTF. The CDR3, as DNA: TGTGCCAGCAGTTACGGAGGATTATATGGCTACACCTTC.

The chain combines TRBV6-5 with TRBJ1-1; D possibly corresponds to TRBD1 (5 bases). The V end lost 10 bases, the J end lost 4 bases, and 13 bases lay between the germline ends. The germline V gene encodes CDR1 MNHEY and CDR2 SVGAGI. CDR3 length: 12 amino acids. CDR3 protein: CATIWGGTEAFF. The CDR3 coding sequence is TGTGCCACCATTTGGGGGGGCACTGAAGCTTTCTTT.

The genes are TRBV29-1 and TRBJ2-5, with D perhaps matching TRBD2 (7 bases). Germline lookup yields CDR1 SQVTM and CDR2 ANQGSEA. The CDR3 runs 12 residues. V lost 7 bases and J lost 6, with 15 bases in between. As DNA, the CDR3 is TGCAGCGGGAGTTGGGGGGGGCAGACCCAGTACTTC. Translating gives CSGSWGGQTQYF.

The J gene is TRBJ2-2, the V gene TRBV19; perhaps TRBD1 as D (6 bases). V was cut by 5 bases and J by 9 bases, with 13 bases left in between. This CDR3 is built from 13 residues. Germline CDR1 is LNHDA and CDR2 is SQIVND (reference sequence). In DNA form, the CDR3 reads TGTGCCAGTAGTGGGGTGGGACAACGGGAGCTGTTTTTT. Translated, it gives CASSGVGQRELFF.